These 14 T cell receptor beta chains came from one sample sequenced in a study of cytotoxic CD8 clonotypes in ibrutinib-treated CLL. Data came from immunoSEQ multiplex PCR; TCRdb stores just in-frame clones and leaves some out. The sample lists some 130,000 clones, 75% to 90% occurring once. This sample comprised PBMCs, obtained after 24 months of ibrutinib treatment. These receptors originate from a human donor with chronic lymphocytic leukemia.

The CDR3 DNA is TGTGCCAGCTCACCCCTGGGGCAGCCCCAGCATTTT. This gives the protein CASSPLGQPQHF. The J gene is TRBJ1-5, the V gene TRBV18; D is undetermined. With 3 bases removed from V and 7 bases from J, the gap between germline ends came to 7 bases. CDR3 length equals 12 residues. Germline V gene lookup returns CDR1 KGHSH and CDR2 LQKENI.

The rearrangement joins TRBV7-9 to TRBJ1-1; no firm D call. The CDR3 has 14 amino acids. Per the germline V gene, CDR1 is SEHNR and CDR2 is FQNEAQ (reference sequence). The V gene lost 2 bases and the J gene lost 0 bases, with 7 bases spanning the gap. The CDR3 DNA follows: TGTGCCAGCAGCTTACTGGTAATGAACACTGAAGCTTTCTTT. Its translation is CASSLLVMNTEAFF. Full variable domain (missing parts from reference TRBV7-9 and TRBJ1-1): DTGVSQNPRHKITKRGQNVTFRCDPISEHNRLYWYRQTLGQGPEFLTYFQNEAQLEKSRLLSDRFSAERPKGSFSTLEIQRTEQGDSAMYLCASSLLVMNTEAFFGQGTRLTVV.

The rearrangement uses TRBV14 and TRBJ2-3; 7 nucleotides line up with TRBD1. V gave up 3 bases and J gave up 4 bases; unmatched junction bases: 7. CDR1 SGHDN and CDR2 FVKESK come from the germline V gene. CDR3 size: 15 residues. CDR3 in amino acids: CASSQGEGAADTQYF. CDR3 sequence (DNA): TGTGCCAGCAGCCAGGGTGAGGGGGCCGCAGATACGCAGTATTTT.

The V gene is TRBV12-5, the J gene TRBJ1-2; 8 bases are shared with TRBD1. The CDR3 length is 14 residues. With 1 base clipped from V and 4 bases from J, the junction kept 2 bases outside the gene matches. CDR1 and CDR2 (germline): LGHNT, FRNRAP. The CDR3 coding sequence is TGTGCTAGTGGTTTGGACAGGGGGATCTATGGCTACACCTTC. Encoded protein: CASGLDRGIYGYTF.

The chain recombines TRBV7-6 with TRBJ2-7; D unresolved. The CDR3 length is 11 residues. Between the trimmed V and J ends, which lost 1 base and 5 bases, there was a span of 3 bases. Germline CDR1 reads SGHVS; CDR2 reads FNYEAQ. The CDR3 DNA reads TGTGCCAGCAGCTTAGGGAACGAGCAGTACTTC. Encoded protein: CASSLGNEQYF.

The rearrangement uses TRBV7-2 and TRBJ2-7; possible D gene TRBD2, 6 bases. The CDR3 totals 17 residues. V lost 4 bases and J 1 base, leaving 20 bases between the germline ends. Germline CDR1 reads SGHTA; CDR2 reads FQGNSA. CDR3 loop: CASSSLAGTLTSYEQYF. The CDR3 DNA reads TGTGCCAGCAGCTCCCTAGCCGGGACTCTTACATCCTACGAGCAGTACTTC.

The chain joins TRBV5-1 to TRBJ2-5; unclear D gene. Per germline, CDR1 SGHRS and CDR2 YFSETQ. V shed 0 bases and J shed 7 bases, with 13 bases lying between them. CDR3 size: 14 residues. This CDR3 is CASSLDNNLGTQYF. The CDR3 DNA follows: TGCGCCAGCAGCTTGGATAACAACCTCGGGACCCAGTACTTC. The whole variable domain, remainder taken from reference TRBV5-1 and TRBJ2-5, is KAGVTQTPRYLIKTRGQQVTLSCSPISGHRSVSWYQQTPGQGLQFLFEYFSETQRNKGNFPGRFSGRQFSNSRSEMNVSTLELGDSALYLCASSLDNNLGTQYFGPGTRLLVL.

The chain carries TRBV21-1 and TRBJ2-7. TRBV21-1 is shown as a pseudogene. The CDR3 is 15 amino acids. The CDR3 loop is CASSRRALRPYEQYF. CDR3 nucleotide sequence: TGTGCCAGCAGCAGAAGGGCCCTTAGACCCTACGAGCAGTACTTC.

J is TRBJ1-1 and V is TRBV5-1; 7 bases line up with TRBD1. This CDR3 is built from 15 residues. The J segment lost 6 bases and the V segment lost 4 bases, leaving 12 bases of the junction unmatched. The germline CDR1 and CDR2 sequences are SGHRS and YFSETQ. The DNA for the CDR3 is TGCGCCAGCAGCGAGACCGCAGGGGGTCGAGCTGAAGCTTTCTTT. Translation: CASSETAGGRAEAFF.

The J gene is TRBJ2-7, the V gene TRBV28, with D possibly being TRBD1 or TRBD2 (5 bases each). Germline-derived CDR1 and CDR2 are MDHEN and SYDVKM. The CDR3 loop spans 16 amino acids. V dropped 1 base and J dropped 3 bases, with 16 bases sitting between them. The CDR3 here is CASSLLSLRGGYEQYF. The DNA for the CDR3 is TGTGCCAGCAGTTTATTATCTCTACGGGGCGGCTACGAGCAGTACTTC.

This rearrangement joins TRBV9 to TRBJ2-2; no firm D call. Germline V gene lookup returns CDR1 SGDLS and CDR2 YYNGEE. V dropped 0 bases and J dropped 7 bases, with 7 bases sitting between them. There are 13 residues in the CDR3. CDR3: CASSVVFGGELFF. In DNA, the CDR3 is TGTGCCAGCAGCGTAGTCTTTGGCGGGGAGCTGTTTTTT.

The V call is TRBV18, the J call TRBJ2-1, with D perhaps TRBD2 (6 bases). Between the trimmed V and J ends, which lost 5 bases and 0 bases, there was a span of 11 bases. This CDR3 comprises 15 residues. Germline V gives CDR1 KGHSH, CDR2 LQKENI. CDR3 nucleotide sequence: TGTGCCAGCTCAGGACGACTAGACTCCTACAATGAGCAGTTCTTC. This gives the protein CASSGRLDSYNEQFF.

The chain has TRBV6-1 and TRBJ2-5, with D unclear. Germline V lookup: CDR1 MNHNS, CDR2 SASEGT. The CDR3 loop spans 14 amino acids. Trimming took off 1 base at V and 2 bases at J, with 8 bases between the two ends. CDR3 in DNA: TGTGCCAGCAGTGAAGGCGGATTACAAGAGACCCAGTACTTC. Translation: CASSEGGLQETQYF.

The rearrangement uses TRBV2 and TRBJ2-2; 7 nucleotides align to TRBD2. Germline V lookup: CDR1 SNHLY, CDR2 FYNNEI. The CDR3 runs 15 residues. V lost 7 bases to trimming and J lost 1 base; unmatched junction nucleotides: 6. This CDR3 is CASTNLAVNTGELFF. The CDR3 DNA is TGTGCCAGCACAAATCTAGCGGTGAACACCGGGGAGCTGTTTTTT.